This T cell receptor beta chain derives from a study of blood T cells in healthy people across ages. Broader study findings: Strongly correlated with naive T cell percentage was TCR beta diversity. Per million T cells, TCR beta diversity dropped about linearly as age rose. Changes in expanded clonotypes were possibly confounded, as the CMV status of donors was unknown.

With regard to this clonotype: As yet, its antigen is unknown.

Staff drew around 10 milliliters of peripheral blood from each donor. PCR was performed a second time for about 6 to 11 cycles using a sample-barcoded 5' primer and a J-beta primer mix. MiXCR, applied by TCRdb to the 5' RACE reads, yields one record per CDR3 protein. The table includes around 990,000 distinct CDR3 sequences, about 23% detected once. V was pared by 6 bases and J by 4 bases, with 5 bases of the junction left unmatched. The CDR3 is 13 residues long. Per the germline V gene, CDR1 is SQVTM and CDR2 is ANQGSEA. These records were also assigned to another study, of T cells of mothers and their children.

The source material was blood. The genes are TRBV29-1 and TRBJ2-3, with TRBD2 matching 9 bases. The receptor was isolated from a girl aged 2 to 10 in good health. CDR3 protein: CSVHSGRSDTQYF. The CDR3 bases are TGCAGCGTGCATAGCGGGAGATCAGATACGCAGTATTTT.